This section outlines one T cell receptor beta chain sequence together with its context. This specimen belongs to a study of pediatric ulcerative colitis. This was a survey-level run. The method was immunoSEQ multiplex PCR; TCRdb's version includes in-frame clones alone and lacks a portion of them. The sample carries about 64,000 clones, around 85% recorded once. Trimming cost V 5 bases and J 5 bases; bases outside gene matches: 5. The CDR3 extends over 13 amino acids. CDR1 is SGHVS, CDR2 FNYEAQ, per germline. Blood was drawn at the time of colonoscopy. This receptor was taken from a boy younger than 18 with severe ulcerative colitis. Sequenced: blood. The gene calls are TRBV7-6 and TRBJ1-1, with 7 bases that match TRBD1. This CDR3 reads CASSPGGGTEAFF. The CDR3, as DNA: TGTGCCAGCAGCCCAGGGGGAGGTACTGAAGCTTTCTTT.